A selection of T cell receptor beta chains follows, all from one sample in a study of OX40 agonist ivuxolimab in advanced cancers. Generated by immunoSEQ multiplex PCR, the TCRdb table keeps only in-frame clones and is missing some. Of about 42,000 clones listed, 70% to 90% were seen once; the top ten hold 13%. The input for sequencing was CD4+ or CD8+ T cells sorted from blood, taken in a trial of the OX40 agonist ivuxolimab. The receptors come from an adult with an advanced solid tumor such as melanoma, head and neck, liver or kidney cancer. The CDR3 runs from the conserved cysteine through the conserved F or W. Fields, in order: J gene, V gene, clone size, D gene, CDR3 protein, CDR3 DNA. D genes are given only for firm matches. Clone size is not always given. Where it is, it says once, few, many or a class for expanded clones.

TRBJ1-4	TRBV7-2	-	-	CASSSALAAREKLFF	TGTGCCAGCAGCTCCGCCCTGGCTGCCCGTGAAAAACTGTTTTTT
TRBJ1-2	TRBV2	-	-	CASTPGTTAYGYTF	TGTGCCAGCACCCCCGGGACAACAGCCTATGGCTACACCTTC
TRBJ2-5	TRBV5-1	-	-	CASSLQGGGETQYF	TGCGCCAGCAGCCTACAGGGAGGAGGAGAGACCCAGTACTTC
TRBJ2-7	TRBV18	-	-	CASSPRFSRRGNEQYF	TGTGCCAGCTCACCACGTTTCAGCCGGCGGGGCAACGAGCAGTACTTC
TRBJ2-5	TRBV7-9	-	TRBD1	CASSLAGGWETQYF	TGTGCCAGCAGCTTAGCAGGGGGCTGGGAGACCCAGTACTTC
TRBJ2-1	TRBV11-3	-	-	CASSLGYEQFF	TGTGCCAGCAGCTTAGGCTATGAGCAGTTCTTC
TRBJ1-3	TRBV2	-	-	CASSARGTTGNTIYF	TGTGCCAGCAGTGCTCGGGGTACTACTGGAAACACCATATATTTT
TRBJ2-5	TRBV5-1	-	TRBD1	CASSLSYFTGGPQETQYF	TGCGCCAGCAGCTTGTCGTATTTCACAGGGGGCCCTCAAGAGACCCAGTACTTC
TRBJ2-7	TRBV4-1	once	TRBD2	CASSPKREGLNEQYF	TGCGCCAGCAGCCCTAAGCGGGAGGGCCTAAACGAGCAGTACTTC
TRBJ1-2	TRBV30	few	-	CAWSVFGGAWVRRYTF	TGTGCCTGGAGTGTGTTCGGGGGGGCGTGGGTACGGCGCTACACCTTC
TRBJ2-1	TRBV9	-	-	CASSQGPSAYNEQFF	TGTGCCAGCAGCCAGGGACCGAGTGCCTACAATGAGCAGTTCTTC
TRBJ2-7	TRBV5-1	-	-	CASSLKGYEQYF	TGCGCCAGCAGCTTGAAGGGCTACGAGCAGTACTTC
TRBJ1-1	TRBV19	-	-	CASSTHRGGATEAFF	TGTGCCAGTAGTACGCACCGGGGGGGGGCCACTGAAGCTTTCTTT
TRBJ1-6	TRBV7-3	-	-	CASSSDRKGSPLHF	TGTGCCAGCAGCTCCGACAGGAAAGGCTCACCCCTCCACTTT
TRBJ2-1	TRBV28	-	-	CASSLARFFSSYNEQFF	TGTGCCAGCAGTTTAGCTCGATTTTTTTCTAGCTACAATGAGCAGTTCTTC
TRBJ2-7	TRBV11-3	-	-	CASSLDSGTYEQYF	TGTGCCAGCAGCTTAGATAGCGGAACCTACGAGCAGTACTTC
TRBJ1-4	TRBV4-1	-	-	CASSHVGGGAEKLFF	TGCGCCAGCAGCCATGTAGGTGGGGGCGCGGAAAAACTGTTTTTT
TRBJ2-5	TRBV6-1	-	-	CASSLERKETQYF	TGTGCCAGCAGTCTAGAGAGGAAAGAGACCCAGTACTTC
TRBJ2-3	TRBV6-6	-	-	CASSFGSITDTQYF	TGTGCCAGCAGTTTCGGGAGCATCACAGATACGCAGTATTTT
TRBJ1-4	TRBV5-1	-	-	CASSFNEKLFF	TGCGCCAGCAGCTTTAATGAAAAACTGTTTTTT
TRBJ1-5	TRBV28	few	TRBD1	CASSLPTGKSNQPQHF	TGTGCCAGCAGTTTACCGACAGGGAAGAGCAATCAGCCCCAGCATTTT
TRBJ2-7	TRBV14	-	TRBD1	CASSHRRDSLYEQYF	TGTGCCAGCAGTCACCGAAGGGACAGTCTTTACGAGCAGTACTTC
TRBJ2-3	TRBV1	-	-	CTSSQQGHSGRAQSTDTQYF	TGCACCAGCAGCCAACAGGGGCATAGCGGGAGGGCCCAAAGCACAGATACGCAGTATTTT
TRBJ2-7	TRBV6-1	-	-	CASSDRGRVSYEQYF	TGTGCCAGCAGTGATCGGGGCAGAGTATCCTACGAGCAGTACTTC
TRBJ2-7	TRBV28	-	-	CASIKGSPYEQYF	TGTGCCAGCATCAAGGGGTCACCCTACGAGCAGTACTTC
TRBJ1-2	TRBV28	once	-	CASSFGGHLGGYTF	TGTGCCAGCAGTTTTGGGGGCCATTTAGGTGGCTACACCTTC
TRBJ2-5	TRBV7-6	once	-	CASSFGTAYQETQYF	TGTGCCAGCAGCTTTGGTACAGCGTACCAAGAGACCCAGTACTTC
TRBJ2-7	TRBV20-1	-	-	CSATERGEQYF	TGCAGTGCTACCGAACGAGGCGAGCAGTACTTC
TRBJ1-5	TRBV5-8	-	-	CASSFSSNQPQHF	TGTGCCAGCAGCTTCAGTAGCAATCAGCCCCAGCATTTT
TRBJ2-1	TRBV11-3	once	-	CASSLDAGAIEQFF	TGTGCCAGCAGCTTAGATGCAGGGGCGATTGAGCAGTTCTTC
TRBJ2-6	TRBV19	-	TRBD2	CASSLGGVGRSGANVLTF	TGTGCCAGTAGTTTGGGAGGGGTCGGACGCTCTGGGGCCAACGTCCTGACTTTC
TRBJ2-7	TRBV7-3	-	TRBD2	CASSQGLASTYEQYF	TGTGCCAGCAGCCAAGGACTAGCGTCGACCTACGAGCAGTACTTC
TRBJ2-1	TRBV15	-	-	CATSRPPPGGSEQFF	TGTGCCACCAGCAGACCACCCCCAGGGGGGAGTGAGCAGTTCTTC
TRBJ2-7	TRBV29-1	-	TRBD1	CSVSPGGISYEQYF	TGCAGCGTCAGCCCAGGGGGCATCTCCTACGAGCAGTACTTC
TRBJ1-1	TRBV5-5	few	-	CASRPGHGLTEAFF	TGTGCCAGCAGACCGGGACACGGGCTCACTGAAGCTTTCTTT